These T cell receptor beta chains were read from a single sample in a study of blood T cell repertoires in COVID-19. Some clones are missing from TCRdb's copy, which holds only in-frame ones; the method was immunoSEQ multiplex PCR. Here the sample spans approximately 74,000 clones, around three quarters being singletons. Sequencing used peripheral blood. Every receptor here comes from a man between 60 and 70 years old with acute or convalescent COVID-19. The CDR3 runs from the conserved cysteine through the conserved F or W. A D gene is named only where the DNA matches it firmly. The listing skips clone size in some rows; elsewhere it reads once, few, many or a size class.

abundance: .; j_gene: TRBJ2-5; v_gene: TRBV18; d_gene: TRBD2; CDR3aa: CASSSGTSGVVKTQYF; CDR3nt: TGTGCCAGCTCATCCGGGACTAGCGGGGTCGTGAAGACCCAGTACTTC
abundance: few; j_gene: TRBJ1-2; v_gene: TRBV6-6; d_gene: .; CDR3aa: CASRLDVYGYTF; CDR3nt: TGTGCCAGCAGACTAGACGTTTATGGCTACACCTTC
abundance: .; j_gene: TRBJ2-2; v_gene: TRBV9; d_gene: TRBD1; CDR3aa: CASSAGQGGTGELFF; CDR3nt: TGTGCCAGCAGCGCCGGACAGGGAGGCACCGGGGAGCTGTTTTTT
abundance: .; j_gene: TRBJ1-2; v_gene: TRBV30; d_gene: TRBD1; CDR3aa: CAWSPDREGGYTF; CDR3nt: TGTGCCTGGAGTCCGGACAGGGAGGGTGGCTACACCTTC
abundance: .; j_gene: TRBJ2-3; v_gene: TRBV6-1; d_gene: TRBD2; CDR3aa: CASSETGLAGDADTQYF; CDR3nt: TGTGCCAGCAGTGAAACGGGACTAGCGGGGGACGCAGATACGCAGTATTTT
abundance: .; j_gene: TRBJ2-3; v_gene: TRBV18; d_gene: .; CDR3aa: CASSVGVSADTQYF; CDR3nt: TGTGCCAGCTCGGTTGGAGTATCAGCAGATACGCAGTATTTT
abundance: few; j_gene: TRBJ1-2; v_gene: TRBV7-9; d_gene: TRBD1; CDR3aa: CASSPMGIGTGPHGYTF; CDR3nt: TGTGCCAGCAGCCCAATGGGCATCGGGACAGGGCCCCACGGCTACACCTTC
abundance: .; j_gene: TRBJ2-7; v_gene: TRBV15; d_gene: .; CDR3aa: CATSRISDEQYF; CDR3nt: TGTGCCACCAGCAGGATCTCGGACGAGCAGTACTTC
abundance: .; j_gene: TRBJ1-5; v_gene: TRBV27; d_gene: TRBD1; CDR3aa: CASRTLGRGTGGKEPQHF; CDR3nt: TGTGCCAGCAGAACGTTGGGTCGTGGGACAGGGGGCAAGGAGCCCCAGCATTTT
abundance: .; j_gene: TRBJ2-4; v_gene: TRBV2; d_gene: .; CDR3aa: CASRAGSAKNIQYF; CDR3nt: TGTGCCAGCAGGGCGGGGTCAGCCAAAAACATTCAGTACTTC
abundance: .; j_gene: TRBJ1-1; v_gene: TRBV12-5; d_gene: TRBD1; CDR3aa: CASGGTGEGGTEAFF; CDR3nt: TGTGCTAGTGGGGGGACAGGGGAAGGAGGCACTGAAGCTTTCTTT
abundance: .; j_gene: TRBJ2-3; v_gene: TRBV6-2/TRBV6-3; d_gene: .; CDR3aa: CASSWGRLKTDTQYF; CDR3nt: TGTGCCAGCAGTTGGGGCAGGTTAAAGACAGATACGCAGTATTTT
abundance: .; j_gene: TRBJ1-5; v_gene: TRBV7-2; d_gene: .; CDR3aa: CASSPGSHNNQPQHF; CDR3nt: TGTGCCAGCAGCCCGGGATCACACAACAATCAGCCCCAGCATTTT
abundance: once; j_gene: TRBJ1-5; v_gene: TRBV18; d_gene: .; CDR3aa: CASSRGMNSNQPQHF; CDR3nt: TGTGCCAGCTCCAGGGGTATGAATAGCAATCAGCCCCAGCATTTT
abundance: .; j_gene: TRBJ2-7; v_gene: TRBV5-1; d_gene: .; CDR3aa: CASSIAYEQYF; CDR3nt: TGCGCCAGCAGTATAGCCTACGAGCAGTACTTC
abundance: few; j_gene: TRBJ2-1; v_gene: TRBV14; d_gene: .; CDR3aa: CASSQVFLNEQFF; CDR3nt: TGTGCCAGCAGCCAAGTGTTCCTCAATGAGCAGTTCTTC
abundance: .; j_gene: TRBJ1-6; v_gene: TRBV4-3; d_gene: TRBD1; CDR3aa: CASSQGASTGVSPLHF; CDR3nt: TGCGCCAGCAGCCAAGGAGCCTCGACAGGGGTATCACCCCTCCACTTT
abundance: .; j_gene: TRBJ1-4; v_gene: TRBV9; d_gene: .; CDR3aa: CASSVEGGVYEKLFF; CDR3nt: TGTGCCAGCAGCGTAGAAGGCGGGGTTTATGAAAAACTGTTTTTT
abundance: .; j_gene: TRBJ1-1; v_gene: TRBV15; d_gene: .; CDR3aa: CATSRDHTSTEAFF; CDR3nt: TGTGCCACCAGCAGAGACCACACCTCCACTGAAGCTTTCTTT
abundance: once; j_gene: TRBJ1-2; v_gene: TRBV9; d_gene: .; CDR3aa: CASSEGVRQITNYGYTF; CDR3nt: TGTGCCAGCAGCGAGGGGGTGCGACAGATCACAAACTATGGCTACACCTTC
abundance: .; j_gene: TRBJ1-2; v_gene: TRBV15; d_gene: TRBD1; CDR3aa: CATSTTTPGQGHYGYTF; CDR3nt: TGTGCCACCAGCACCACAACCCCAGGACAGGGGCACTATGGCTACACCTTC
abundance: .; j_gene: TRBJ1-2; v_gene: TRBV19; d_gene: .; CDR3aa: CASSIGPANYGYTF; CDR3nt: TGTGCCAGTAGTATAGGTCCCGCTAACTATGGCTACACCTTC
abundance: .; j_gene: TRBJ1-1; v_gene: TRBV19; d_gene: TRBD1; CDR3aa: CASSEGQVGTEAFF; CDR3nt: TGTGCCAGTAGTGAGGGACAGGTTGGCACTGAAGCTTTCTTT
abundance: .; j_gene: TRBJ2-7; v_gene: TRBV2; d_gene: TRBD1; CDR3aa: CASSGQGAKDSYEQYF; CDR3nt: TGTGCCAGCTCCGGGCAGGGGGCGAAAGACTCCTACGAGCAGTACTTC
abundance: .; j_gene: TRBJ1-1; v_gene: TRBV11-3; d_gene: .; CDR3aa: CASSLGANTEAFF; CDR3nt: TGTGCCAGCAGCTTAGGGGCGAACACTGAAGCTTTCTTT
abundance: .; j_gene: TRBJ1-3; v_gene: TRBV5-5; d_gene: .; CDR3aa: CASRPTGGKASGNTIYF; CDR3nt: TGTGCCAGCAGGCCCACGGGAGGGAAGGCCTCTGGAAACACCATATATTTT
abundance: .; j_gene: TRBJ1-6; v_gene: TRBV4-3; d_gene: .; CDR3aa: CASSQGEGENSPLHF; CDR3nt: TGCGCCAGCAGCCAAGGGGAGGGGGAAAATTCACCCCTCCACTTT
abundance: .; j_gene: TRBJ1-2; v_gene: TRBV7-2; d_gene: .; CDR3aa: CASTQRGVNYGYTF; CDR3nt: TGTGCCAGCACCCAACGGGGTGTTAACTATGGCTACACCTTC
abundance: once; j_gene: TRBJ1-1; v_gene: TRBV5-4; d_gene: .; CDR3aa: CASSKRDTMNTEAFF; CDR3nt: TGTGCCAGCAGCAAGAGGGACACGATGAACACTGAAGCTTTCTTT
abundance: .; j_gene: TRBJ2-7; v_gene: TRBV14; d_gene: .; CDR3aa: CASSQDRGTRPSYEQYF; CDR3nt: TGTGCCAGCAGCCAAGACAGGGGGACTAGGCCGTCCTACGAGCAGTACTTC
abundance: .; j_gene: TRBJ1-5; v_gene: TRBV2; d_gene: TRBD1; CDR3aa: CASNGGQGGRRQQPQHF; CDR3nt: TGTGCCAGCAACGGGGGACAGGGGGGCCGGAGGCAGCAGCCCCAGCATTTT
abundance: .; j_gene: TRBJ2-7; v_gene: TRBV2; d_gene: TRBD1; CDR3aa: CAIGQVSYEQYF; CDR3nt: TGTGCCATTGGACAGGTGTCCTACGAGCAGTACTTC
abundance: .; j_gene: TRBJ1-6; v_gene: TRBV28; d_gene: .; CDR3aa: CASSLGQSGSPLHF; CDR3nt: TGTGCCAGCAGTTTAGGACAGTCGGGTTCACCCCTCCACTTT
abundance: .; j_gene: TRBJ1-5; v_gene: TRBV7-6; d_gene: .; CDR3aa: CASSLAQGVNQPQHF; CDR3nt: TGTGCCAGCAGCCTCGCACAGGGAGTGAATCAGCCCCAGCATTTT
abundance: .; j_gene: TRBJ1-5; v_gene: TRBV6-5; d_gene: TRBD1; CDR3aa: CASSYYRGNQPQHF; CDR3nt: TGTGCCAGCAGTTACTACAGGGGAAATCAGCCCCAGCATTTT
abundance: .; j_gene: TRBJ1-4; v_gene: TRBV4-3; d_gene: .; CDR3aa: CASSQADSEKLFF; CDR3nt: TGCGCCAGCAGCCAAGCCGACAGTGAAAAACTGTTTTTT
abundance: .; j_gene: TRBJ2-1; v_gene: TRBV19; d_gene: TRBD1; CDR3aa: CASSSPSGQGIHNEQFF; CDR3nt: TGTGCCAGTAGTTCACCCTCCGGACAGGGTATACACAATGAGCAGTTCTTC
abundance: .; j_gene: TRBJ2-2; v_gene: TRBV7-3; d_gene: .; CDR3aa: CASSRTDTTGELFF; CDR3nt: TGTGCCAGCAGCAGGACAGATACTACCGGGGAGCTGTTTTTT
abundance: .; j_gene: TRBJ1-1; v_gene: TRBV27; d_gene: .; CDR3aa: CASSLTTNTEAFF; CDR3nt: TGTGCCAGCAGTCTAACTACGAACACTGAAGCTTTCTTT
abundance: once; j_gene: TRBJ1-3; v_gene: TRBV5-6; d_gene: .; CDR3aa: CASSFRTGFGNTIYF; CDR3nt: TGTGCCAGCAGCTTTCGCACAGGGTTCGGAAACACCATATATTTT
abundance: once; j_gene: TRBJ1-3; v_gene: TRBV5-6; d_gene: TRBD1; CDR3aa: CASSSRDRGLGNTIYF; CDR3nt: TGTGCCAGCAGCTCCCGGGACAGGGGTCTCGGAAACACCATATATTTT
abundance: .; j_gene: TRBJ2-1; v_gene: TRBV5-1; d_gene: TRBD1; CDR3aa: CASSFSGTGGREQFF; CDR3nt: TGCGCCAGCAGCTTTTCGGGGACAGGGGGTAGAGAGCAGTTCTTC
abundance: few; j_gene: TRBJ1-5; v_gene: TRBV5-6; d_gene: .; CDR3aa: CASSLEMGKPQHF; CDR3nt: TGTGCCAGCAGCTTGGAGATGGGCAAGCCCCAGCATTTT
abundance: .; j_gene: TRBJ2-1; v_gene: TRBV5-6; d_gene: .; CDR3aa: CASSSGTVYNEQFF; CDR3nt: TGTGCCAGCAGCTCCGGGACTGTCTACAATGAGCAGTTCTTC
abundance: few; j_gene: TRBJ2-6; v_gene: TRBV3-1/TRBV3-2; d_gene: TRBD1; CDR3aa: CASRGTGGIGANVLTF; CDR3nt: TGTGCCAGCAGGGGGACAGGGGGCATTGGGGCCAACGTCCTGACTTTC
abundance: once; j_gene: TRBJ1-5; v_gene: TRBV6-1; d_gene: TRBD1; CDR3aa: CASSETTGEDQPQHF; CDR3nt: TGTGCCAGCAGTGAAACGACAGGGGAAGATCAGCCCCAGCATTTT
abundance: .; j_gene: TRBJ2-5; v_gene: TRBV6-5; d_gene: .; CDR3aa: CASSYSLETQYF; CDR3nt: TGTGCCAGCAGTTACTCCTTAGAGACCCAGTACTTC
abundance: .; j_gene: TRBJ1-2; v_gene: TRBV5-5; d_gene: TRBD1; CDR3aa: CASSFGTGANYGYTF; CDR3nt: TGTGCCAGCAGCTTCGGCACAGGGGCGAACTATGGCTACACCTTC
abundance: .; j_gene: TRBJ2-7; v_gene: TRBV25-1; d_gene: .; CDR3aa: CASSFHRAGDYEQYF; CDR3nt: TGTGCCAGCAGTTTCCACAGGGCGGGGGACTACGAGCAGTACTTC
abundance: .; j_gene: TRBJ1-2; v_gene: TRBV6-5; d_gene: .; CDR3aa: CASSRGLGNYGYTF; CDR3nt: TGTGCCAGCAGCCGAGGGTTGGGGAACTATGGCTACACCTTC
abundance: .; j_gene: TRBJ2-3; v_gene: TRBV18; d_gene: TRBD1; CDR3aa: CASSPGTGGRSSTDTQYF; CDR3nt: TGTGCCAGCTCACCGGGGACAGGGGGTAGATCGAGCACAGATACGCAGTATTTT
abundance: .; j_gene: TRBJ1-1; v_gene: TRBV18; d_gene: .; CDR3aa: CASSPQTRNTEAFF; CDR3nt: TGTGCCAGCTCACCGCAAACTCGGAACACTGAAGCTTTCTTT
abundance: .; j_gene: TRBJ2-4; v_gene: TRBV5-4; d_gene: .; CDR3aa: CASSFGQGGGDIQYF; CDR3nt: TGTGCCAGCAGCTTTGGTCAGGGTGGTGGGGACATTCAGTACTTC
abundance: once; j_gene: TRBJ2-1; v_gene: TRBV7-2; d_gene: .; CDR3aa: CASSLAISRGYNEQFF; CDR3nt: TGTGCCAGCAGCTTAGCGATCTCTCGGGGGTACAATGAGCAGTTCTTC